These 27 T cell receptor beta chains share one sample of origin, sequenced in a study of long-term antiretroviral therapy in people with HIV. A v3.0 immunoSEQ assay was performed at survey level. Assay: immunoSEQ multiplex PCR; the TCRdb copy retains only in-frame clones and omits some. Here the sample spans tens of thousands of clones, about 86% being singletons. The specimen was unsorted PBMCs, collected 0.8 years after starting antiretroviral therapy. The receptors come from a woman under 40 with HIV.

The rearrangement uses TRBV10-3 and TRBJ1-5; weak D call: TRBD1 (6 bases). Trimming removed 3 bases at V and 5 bases at J, with 8 bases between. CDR1 ENHRY and CDR2 SYGVKD come from the germline V gene. The CDR3 runs 13 residues. The CDR3: CAISDRGDQPQHF. DNA for the CDR3: TGTGCCATCAGTGACAGGGGAGATCAGCCCCAGCATTTT.

This clone is a singleton in its sample. V gene TRBV14 combines with J gene TRBJ2-2, with D perhaps TRBD1 (5 bases). The CDR3 is 13 amino acids. Germline-derived CDR1 and CDR2 are SGHDN and FVKESK. V was shortened by 5 bases and J by 5 bases, with 9 bases between the two germline ends. The CDR3 is CASSSRVTGELFF. In nucleotides, the CDR3 is TGTGCCAGCAGCAGCAGGGTAACCGGGGAGCTGTTTTTT. The full variable domain, rest sourced from reference TRBV14 and TRBJ2-2, is EAGVTQFPSHSVIEKGQTVTLRCDPISGHDNLYWYRRVMGKEIKFLLHFVKESKQDESGMPNNRFLAERTGGTYSTLKVQPAELEDSGVYFCASSSRVTGELFFGEGSRLTVL.

This clone has more than one count but fewer than ten. The chain is built from TRBV11-2 and TRBJ2-2; D is undetermined. Germline CDR1 is SGHAT and CDR2 is FQNNGV. Trimming stripped 5 bases from V and 3 bases from J, with 13 bases between. The CDR3 totals 15 residues. CDR3 region: CASSTTGFDTGELFF. CDR3 nucleotide sequence: TGTGCCAGCAGCACCACGGGCTTCGACACCGGGGAGCTGTTTTTT.

The J gene is TRBJ2-1, the V gene TRBV7-2; TRBD1 aligns across 7 bases. The CDR3 runs 12 residues. Germline V gene sequence: CDR1 SGHTA, CDR2 FQGNSA. J was trimmed by 7 bases and V by 6 bases; bases with no gene match: 3. CDR3 in amino acids: CASRLTGNEQFF. CDR3 nucleotide sequence: TGTGCCAGCAGATTGACAGGGAATGAGCAGTTCTTC. Full variable domain (rest looked up from reference TRBV7-2 and TRBJ2-1): GAGVSQSPSNKVTEKGKDVELRCDPISGHTALYWYRQSLGQGLEFLIYFQGNSAPDKSGLPSDRFSAERTGGSVSTLTIQRTQQEDSAVYLCASRLTGNEQFFGPGTRLTVL.

J is TRBJ2-3 and V is TRBV9; D gene ambiguous. Germline lookup yields CDR1 SGDLS and CDR2 YYNGEE. The CDR3 sequence is 14 residues long. Trimming cost V 3 bases and J 7 bases, with 15 bases left between them. CDR3 coding DNA: TGTGCCAGCAGCGAGAACCCAACTACAAATACGCAGTATTTT. Its translation: CASSENPTTNTQYF.

This chain links TRBV6-5 with TRBJ2-3, with D hard to call. Deletions cut 6 bases from V and 4 bases from J, with 14 bases between. The CDR3 loop spans 14 amino acids. Germline V gives CDR1 MNHEY, CDR2 SVGAGI. In DNA, the CDR3 is TGTGCCAGCAGGGGGTTCTCCCGGGCAGATACGCAGTATTTT. Amino acids: CASRGFSRADTQYF.

The chain links TRBV9 to TRBJ2-1; D gene ambiguous. Trimming cost V 0 bases and J 5 bases, with 3 bases left between them. CDR1 and CDR2 (germline): SGDLS, YYNGEE. The CDR3 contains 12 residues. The CDR3 reads CASSVADNEQFF. The CDR3, as DNA: TGTGCCAGCAGCGTAGCTGACAATGAGCAGTTCTTC.

The V call is TRBV15, the J call TRBJ1-4; possibly TRBD1 for D (5 bases). The CDR3 has 14 amino acids. V was pared by 0 bases and J by 8 bases, with 10 bases between. From germline, CDR1 is LNHNV and CDR2 YYDKDF (reference sequence). CDR3 region: CATSRDSGREKLFF. The CDR3, as DNA: TGTGCCACCAGCAGAGATTCAGGGCGGGAAAAACTGTTTTTT.

This clone showed up just once. The V gene is TRBV19, the J gene TRBJ1-1; D is perhaps TRBD1 (5 bases). The CDR3 runs to 13 residues. CDR1 and CDR2 (germline): LNHDA, SQIVND (reference sequence). Trimming removed 0 bases at V and 8 bases at J, with 10 bases between. Here the CDR3 DNA reads TGTGCCAGTAGTATAGATAAGGGGAGAGAAGCTTTCTTT. This codes for CASSIDKGREAFF.

This sequence joins TRBV19 and TRBJ1-2; D might be TRBD1 (6 bases). CDR1 is LNHDA and CDR2 is SQIVND in the germline V gene (reference sequence). This CDR3 has 16 amino acids. V dropped 5 bases and J dropped 3 bases, with 19 bases sitting between them. As DNA, the CDR3 is TGTGCCAGTAGTCCCCTATATCGGGGGGGCGACTATGGCTACACCTTC. This gives the protein CASSPLYRGGDYGYTF.

This chain joins TRBV5-6 and TRBJ1-2, with a weak D call TRBD1 (5 bases). V shed 5 bases and J shed 5 bases, with 25 bases lying between them. The germline V gene has CDR1 SGHDT and CDR2 YYEEEE. CDR3 length equals 17 residues. CDR3 amino acids: CASREGTFRPKLYGYTF. The CDR3 DNA is TGTGCCAGCAGAGAGGGGACGTTCAGACCGAAATTATATGGCTACACCTTC.

The V and J genes are TRBV10-3 and TRBJ2-3; TRBD1 aligns across 9 bases. The CDR3 extends over 18 amino acids. With 6 bases clipped from V and 2 bases from J, the junction kept 15 bases outside the gene matches. Per the germline V gene, CDR1 is ENHRY and CDR2 is SYGVKD. The CDR3 DNA follows: TGTGCCATCAGGGGGGACAGGGTCCGGGTCCCACACACAGATACGCAGTATTTT. Amino acids: CAIRGDRVRVPHTDTQYF.

The CDR3 coding sequence is TGTGCCAGCAGCTTTATAATTGGTCAAGAGACCCAGTACTTC. Translated, it gives CASSFIIGQETQYF. The V call is TRBV7-6, the J call TRBJ2-5; D not resolved. Germline V gene lookup returns CDR1 SGHVS and CDR2 FNYEAQ. Between the trimmed V and J ends, which lost 3 bases and 2 bases, there was a span of 10 bases. The length of the CDR3 is 14 residues. Variable domain in full (rest from reference TRBV7-6 and TRBJ2-5): GAGVSQSPRYKVTKRGQDVALRCDPISGHVSLYWYRQALGQGPEFLTYFNYEAQQDKSGLPNDRFSAERPEGSISTLTIQRTEQRDSAMYRCASSFIIGQETQYFGPGTRLLVL.

The chain links TRBV2 to TRBJ1-6; the D gene is possibly TRBD1 (6 bases). This CDR3 contains 13 residues. Trimming shortened V by 7 bases and J by 7 bases, and 11 bases separated the two germline ends. Germline CDR1 and CDR2: SNHLY and FYNNEI. CDR3 residues: CASTRTENSPLHF. Written as DNA, the CDR3 is TGTGCCAGCACACGGACAGAGAATTCACCCCTCCACTTT.

This clone occurred once. This chain links TRBV6-1 with TRBJ2-2; either TRBD1 or TRBD2 may supply D (7 bases each). Trimming cost V 10 bases and J 3 bases, with 18 bases left between them. Germline V gives CDR1 MNHNS, CDR2 SASEGT. The CDR3 is made up of 15 amino acids. CDR3 sequence: CATGRQGGDTGELFF. Here the CDR3 DNA reads TGTGCCACAGGCCGCCAGGGGGGGGACACCGGGGAGCTGTTTTTT.

The rearrangement links TRBV5-8 to TRBJ2-3; maybe TRBD2 (5 bases). Trimming removed 1 base from V and 4 bases from J, with 7 bases in between. This CDR3 is built from 13 residues. CDR1 and CDR2 (germline): SGHTS, YDEGEE. The CDR3 here is CASSLREPDTQYF. Here the CDR3 DNA reads TGTGCCAGCAGCTTGCGGGAACCAGATACGCAGTATTTT.

The V and J genes are TRBV5-1 and TRBJ2-1; no definite D call. The germline V and J ends were trimmed by 4 bases and 0 bases, with 20 bases remaining between them. The germline V gene encodes CDR1 SGHRS and CDR2 YFSETQ. The CDR3 totals 18 residues. The CDR3 coding sequence is TGCGCCAGCAGCACATCCAAGGGCGGAGTATCCTCCTACAATGAGCAGTTCTTC. Residues: CASSTSKGGVSSYNEQFF.

CDR3: CASSLTGFDEKLFF. DNA of the CDR3: TGTGCCAGCAGCTTAACGGGGTTTGACGAAAAACTGTTTTTT. The chain combines TRBV13 with TRBJ1-4, with D uncertain. The CDR3 sequence is 14 residues long. The V end lost 2 bases, the J end lost 8 bases, and 12 bases lay between the germline ends. Per the germline V gene, CDR1 is PRHDT and CDR2 is FYEKMQ (reference sequence).

This chain uses TRBV19 with TRBJ2-7; TRBD1 is a possible D gene (6 bases). The V gene lost 3 bases and the J gene lost 3 bases, with 33 bases spanning the gap. In germline, CDR1 is LNHDA, CDR2 SQIVND (reference sequence). CDR3 length: 21 residues. As DNA, the CDR3 is TGTGCCAGTAGTATGAAATCGGACAGCAGCCTGGCCCAAAACCGCCGCTACGAGCAGTACTTC. Its translation: CASSMKSDSSLAQNRRYEQYF.

The chain joins TRBV7-3 to TRBJ2-3; D not certain. V gave up 1 base and J gave up 5 bases, with 7 bases separating them. From germline, CDR1 is SGHTA and CDR2 FQGTGA. This CDR3 is built from 13 residues. The DNA of the CDR3 is TGTGCCAGCAGCTTAAGCTGGAAAGATACGCAGTATTTT. This encodes CASSLSWKDTQYF.

The chain has TRBV4-2 and TRBJ1-6; D gene unclear. V was clipped by 2 bases and J by 8 bases, with 10 bases between them. This CDR3 contains 14 residues. Germline CDR1 LGHNA, CDR2 YNFKEQ. The DNA for the CDR3 is TGTGCCAGCAGCCAAACCGGGATCGATTCACCCCTCCACTTT. Translation: CASSQTGIDSPLHF.

The chain couples TRBV13 to TRBJ2-1, with TRBD1 matching 12 bases. The CDR3 is 18 residues long. Trimming took 6 bases from V and 5 from J; bases not matched to a gene: 14. Germline lookup yields CDR1 PRHDT and CDR2 FYEKMQ (reference sequence). The CDR3 DNA sequence: TGTGCCAGCAGGCCGGGACAGGGGGCCTACCCTCGGGACAATGAGCAGTTCTTC. As protein: CASRPGQGAYPRDNEQFF.

The genes are TRBV18 and TRBJ1-2; weak D call: TRBD1 (6 bases). The length of the CDR3 is 13 residues. V was shortened by 1 base and J by 7 bases, with 10 bases between the two germline ends. In germline, CDR1 is KGHSH, CDR2 LQKENI. The CDR3 nucleotides are TGTGCCAGCTCACCACTGGGGGCTGGTGGCTACACCTTC. Its translation: CASSPLGAGGYTF.

V gene TRBV5-1 combines with J gene TRBJ1-2; 8 positions agree with TRBD1. The length of the CDR3 is 17 residues. Losses at the gene ends were 1 base for V and 4 bases for J; bases not matched to a gene: 12. Germline V gives CDR1 SGHRS, CDR2 YFSETQ. CDR3 DNA: TGCGCCAGCAGCTTGAAAGGACAGGGAGACGCTACCTATGGCTACACCTTC. As protein: CASSLKGQGDATYGYTF.

The chain has TRBV5-1 and TRBJ1-1; D not resolved. The ends were cut back, 5 bases at V and 1 base at J, with 9 bases in the middle. CDR1 and CDR2 (germline): SGHRS, YFSETQ. The CDR3 loop spans 13 amino acids. The chain's CDR3 is CASRRATNTEAFF. CDR3 nucleotide sequence: TGCGCCAGCAGAAGGGCCACGAACACTGAAGCTTTCTTT.

The V call is TRBV21-1, the J call TRBJ1-1; no check of the table's D call, TRBD1, against the DNA was made. TRBV21-1 is labeled a pseudogene. The CDR3 has 13 amino acids. The CDR3 coding sequence is TGTGCCAGCAGCAAAGAGGGGGACACTGAAGCTTTCTTT. Amino acid sequence: CASSKEGDTEAFF.

This chain links TRBV29-1 with TRBJ1-1; perhaps TRBD1 as D (5 bases). V lost 3 bases to trimming and J lost 7 bases, with 12 bases between them. The CDR3 length is 12 residues. Germline V gene sequence: CDR1 SQVTM, CDR2 ANQGSEA. CDR3: CSVDRVNFEAFF. For the CDR3, the DNA is TGCAGCGTTGACAGGGTAAACTTTGAAGCTTTCTTT. The full variable domain, with the rest looked up from reference TRBV29-1 and TRBJ1-1, is SAVISQKPSRDICQRGTSLTIQCQVDSQVTMMFWYRQQPGQSLTLIATANQGSEATYESGFVIDKFPISRPNLTFSTLTVSNMSPEDSSIYLCSVDRVNFEAFFGQGTRLTVV.